This is a list of T cell receptor beta chains from one sample in a study of Ad26.COV2.S vaccination and SARS-CoV-2 variants. The repertoire was sequenced with immunoSEQ multiplex PCR; TCRdb's copy has only in-frame clones and lacks some. The sample lists about 430,000 clones, about nine tenths occurring once. The sample was peripheral blood, taken in a trial of Ad26.COV2.S vaccine versus placebo. These TCRs come from a person between 18 and 59 years old who received the Ad26.COV2.S COVID-19 vaccine or a placebo. Both conserved end residues are part of each CDR3. A D gene is named only where the DNA matches it firmly. Rows may omit the clone size; those that give it use once, few, many or a size class.

>.|TRBJ1-3|.|17|TRBV29-1
CSVLDRLGANSGNTIYF
TGCAGCGTCCTAGACCGGTTGGGGGCCAACTCTGGAAACACCATATATTTT
>TRBD2|TRBJ2-3|.|15|TRBV5-4
CASSLRLAGQDTQYF
TGTGCCAGCAGCCTCCGACTAGCGGGACAAGATACGCAGTATTTT
>.|TRBJ2-7|.|14|TRBV5-1
CASSAGQPPYEQYF
TGCGCCAGCAGCGCCGGACAGCCTCCCTACGAGCAGTACTTC
>.|TRBJ1-6|.|16|TRBV19
CASSVNRVPDNSPLHF
TGTGCCAGTAGTGTCAACAGGGTACCCGACAATTCACCCCTCCACTTT
>TRBD1|TRBJ1-5|.|16|TRBV9
CAIKAGGVFSNQPQHF
TGTGCCATCAAAGCAGGGGGCGTTTTTAGCAATCAGCCCCAGCATTTT
>TRBD1|TRBJ2-7|.|15|TRBV5-5
CASSQGQGAVYEQYF
TGTGCCAGCAGCCAGGGACAGGGGGCCGTCTACGAGCAGTACTTC
>TRBD2|TRBJ2-7|.|14|TRBV27
CASSSRLAGGLQYF
TGTGCCAGCAGTTCCCGACTAGCGGGAGGACTGCAGTACTTC
>TRBD1|TRBJ1-1|few|17|TRBV2
CASSEVLTGSRNTEAFF
TGTGCCAGCAGTGAAGTGTTGACAGGGTCGAGGAACACTGAAGCTTTCTTT
>TRBD1|TRBJ1-4|.|13|TRBV18
CASSRTGDEKLFF
TGTGCCAGCTCAAGGACAGGGGATGAAAAACTGTTTTTT
>.|TRBJ1-5|.|13|TRBV28
CASSIRGNQPQHF
TGTGCCAGCAGTATAAGGGGTAATCAGCCCCAGCATTTT
>.|TRBJ2-5|.|14|TRBV5-6
CASSSGPYQETQYF
TGTGCCAGCAGTTCGGGACCGTACCAAGAGACCCAGTACTTC
>TRBD2|TRBJ2-1|.|20|TRBV6-2/TRBV6-3
CASSYSQLAGGPPSYNEQFF
TGTGCCAGCAGTTACTCCCAACTAGCGGGAGGTCCCCCCTCCTACAATGAGCAGTTCTTC
>.|TRBJ2-7|.|13|TRBV7-8
CASRSNNQYEQYF
TGTGCCAGCAGATCCAACAACCAATACGAGCAGTACTTC
>.|TRBJ2-1|.|13|TRBV15
CATSRGPRGEQFF
TGTGCCACCAGCAGAGGGCCCCGTGGGGAGCAGTTCTTC
>TRBD1|TRBJ1-4|.|16|TRBV4-2
CASSQGADRGFEKLFF
TGTGCCAGCAGCCAAGGCGCGGACAGGGGGTTCGAAAAACTGTTTTTT
>.|TRBJ2-2|.|16|TRBV5-1
CASSPDGQTNTGELFF
TGCGCCAGCAGCCCGGACGGACAGACGAACACCGGGGAGCTGTTTTTT
>TRBD1|TRBJ1-2|.|13|TRBV14
CASSRDRNYGYTF
TGTGCCAGCAGCCGGGACAGGAACTATGGCTACACCTTC
>.|TRBJ2-2|.|14|TRBV5-1
CASSGDTNTGELFF
TGCGCCAGCAGTGGGGACACGAACACCGGGGAGCTGTTTTTT
>.|TRBJ1-3|.|15|TRBV4-3
CASSQVGNRGNTIYF
TGCGCCAGCAGCCAAGTGGGCAACAGGGGAAACACCATATATTTT
>.|TRBJ1-6|.|13|TRBV5-5
CASSLSVNSPLHF
TGTGCCAGCAGCTTGAGTGTTAATTCACCCCTCCACTTT
>.|TRBJ2-5|.|16|TRBV25-1
CASSDHQRGTGATQYF
TGTGCCAGCAGTGACCACCAAAGGGGTACCGGAGCGACCCAGTACTTC
>.|TRBJ1-3|.|14|TRBV19
CASILDSSGNTIYF
TGTGCCAGTATCCTAGACAGCTCTGGAAACACCATATATTTT
>TRBD2|TRBJ2-1|.|15|TRBV5-1
CASSPLAGSYNEQFF
TGCGCCAGCAGTCCCCTAGCGGGAAGCTACAATGAGCAGTTCTTC
>.|TRBJ1-5|.|16|TRBV7-7
CASSLGAGILNQPQHF
TGTGCTAGCAGCTTAGGGGCAGGGATCCTCAATCAGCCCCAGCATTTT
>TRBD2|TRBJ2-1|.|14|TRBV27
CASRDFDGGNEQFF
TGTGCCAGCCGGGACTTTGACGGGGGGAATGAGCAGTTCTTC
>.|TRBJ1-1|.|14|TRBV5-1
CASSSRGRNTEAFF
TGCGCCAGCAGCTCCCGGGGCAGGAACACTGAAGCTTTCTTT
>.|TRBJ1-5|few|14|TRBV19
CASSIAAGRQPQHF
TGTGCCAGTAGTATAGCGGCAGGGCGGCAGCCCCAGCATTTT
>TRBD2|TRBJ2-1|.|15|TRBV10-3
CAISESSSGWDEQFF
TGTGCCATCAGTGAGTCTTCTAGCGGGTGGGATGAGCAGTTCTTC
>TRBD1|TRBJ1-2|.|12|TRBV10-2
CASSQGADGYTF
TGCGCCAGCAGCCAGGGGGCGGATGGCTACACCTTC
>TRBD2|TRBJ2-7|.|15|TRBV28
CASSGMGGGSYEQYF
TGTGCCAGCAGCGGTATGGGCGGGGGATCCTACGAGCAGTACTTC
>TRBD2|TRBJ2-7|.|15|TRBV11-3
CASSPRVAGVTEQYF
TGTGCCAGCAGCCCTCGAGTTGCGGGAGTGACCGAGCAGTACTTC
>.|TRBJ1-1|.|11|TRBV29-1
CSVGRLEGAFF
TGCAGCGTGGGACGGTTAGAAGGAGCTTTCTTT
>TRBD1|TRBJ2-4|.|15|TRBV27
CASSFNRGLENIQYF
TGTGCCAGCAGTTTTAACAGGGGCTTGGAAAACATTCAGTACTTC
>.|TRBJ1-1|.|13|TRBV19
CASTPQLNTEAFF
TGTGCCAGTACCCCACAGCTAAACACTGAAGCTTTCTTT
>.|TRBJ1-5|.|13|TRBV7-2
CASSPTTGQPQHF
TGTGCCAGCAGCCCTACGACGGGACAGCCCCAGCATTTT
>TRBD1|TRBJ2-7|.|15|TRBV28
CASSSRDRGYYEQYF
TGTGCCAGCAGTTCCCGGGACAGGGGGTACTACGAGCAGTACTTC
>.|TRBJ1-1|once|14|TRBV5-6
CASSLYSMNTEAFF
TGTGCCAGCAGCTTGTACTCCATGAACACTGAAGCTTTCTTT
>TRBD2|TRBJ2-7|.|16|TRBV4-3
CASSQDIPAGVHEQYF
TGCGCCAGCAGCCAAGATATCCCAGCGGGAGTACACGAGCAGTACTTC
>.|TRBJ2-1|.|13|TRBV18
CASSPPGGNEQFF
TGTGCCAGCTCACCACCCGGCGGCAATGAGCAGTTCTTC
>TRBD1|TRBJ2-7|.|16|TRBV15
CATSSTMWDRGYEQYF
TGTGCCACCAGCTCGACAATGTGGGACAGGGGCTACGAGCAGTACTTC
>.|TRBJ2-1|.|15|TRBV4-2
CASSQDSRTYNEQFF
TGTGCCAGCAGCCAAGATTCGCGGACTTACAATGAGCAGTTCTTC
>TRBD1|TRBJ1-2|few|15|TRBV5-5
CASSPRTGGNYGYTF
TGTGCCAGCAGCCCCCGGACAGGGGGCAACTATGGCTACACCTTC
>.|TRBJ1-3|few|16|TRBV5-1
CASSLVGQHSGNTIYF
TGCGCCAGCAGCTTGGTGGGACAACACTCTGGAAACACCATATATTTT
>TRBD2|TRBJ2-1|few|13|TRBV2
CASTAGDRNRRFF
TGTGCCAGCACCGCGGGGGACCGCAATCGGAGGTTCTTC
>.|TRBJ2-3|.|15|TRBV7-2
CASSLEGRRADTQYF
TGTGCCAGCAGCTTAGAGGGTAGGCGGGCAGATACGCAGTATTTT
>.|TRBJ2-5|.|13|TRBV29-1
CSVVGGQGETQYF
TGCAGCGTGGTCGGAGGCCAGGGGGAGACCCAGTACTTC
>.|TRBJ2-3|.|12|TRBV12-5
CASGPPQHTQYF
TGTGCTAGTGGTCCCCCCCAGCATACGCAGTATTTT
>.|TRBJ1-2|.|13|TRBV11-2
CASSSFQFYGYTF
TGTGCCAGCAGCTCCTTTCAGTTTTATGGCTACACCTTC
>TRBD1|TRBJ2-6|.|17|TRBV19
CASSIFHRGSGANVLTF
TGTGCCAGTAGTATTTTCCACAGGGGGTCCGGGGCCAACGTCCTGACTTTC
>TRBD2|TRBJ2-1|.|15|TRBV27
CASSLQASGSREQFF
TGTGCCAGCAGTCTCCAGGCTAGCGGGAGTCGTGAGCAGTTCTTC
>TRBD2|TRBJ2-2|.|17|TRBV7-2
CASSPPSGFSNTGELFF
TGTGCCAGCAGCCCCCCTAGCGGGTTTTCGAACACCGGGGAGCTGTTTTTT
>.|TRBJ1-1|.|14|TRBV11-2
CASSFSDGNTEAFF
TGTGCCAGCAGCTTCTCGGACGGGAACACTGAAGCTTTCTTT
>.|TRBJ2-5|.|15|TRBV4-2
CASSQGRVGQETQYF
TGTGCCAGCAGCCAAGGACGTGTGGGTCAAGAGACCCAGTACTTC
>.|TRBJ2-5|.|13|TRBV27
CASSLSIRFPQYF
TGTGCCAGCAGTTTATCTATACGTTTTCCCCAGTACTTC
>TRBD1|TRBJ2-5|.|12|TRBV29-1
CSVETQGETQYF
TGCAGCGTTGAGACACAGGGGGAGACCCAGTACTTC
>TRBD1|TRBJ2-7|.|13|TRBV7-9
CASSGGQGYEQYF
TGTGCCAGCAGCGGAGGACAGGGCTACGAGCAGTACTTC
>.|TRBJ2-5|.|14|TRBV7-2
CASSPGGGQETQYF
TGTGCCAGCAGCCCCGGTGGAGGGCAAGAGACCCAGTACTTC
>TRBD1|TRBJ2-3|.|16|TRBV11-3
CASSLGQGSYTDTQYF
TGTGCCAGCAGCTTAGGACAGGGGTCCTACACAGATACGCAGTATTTT